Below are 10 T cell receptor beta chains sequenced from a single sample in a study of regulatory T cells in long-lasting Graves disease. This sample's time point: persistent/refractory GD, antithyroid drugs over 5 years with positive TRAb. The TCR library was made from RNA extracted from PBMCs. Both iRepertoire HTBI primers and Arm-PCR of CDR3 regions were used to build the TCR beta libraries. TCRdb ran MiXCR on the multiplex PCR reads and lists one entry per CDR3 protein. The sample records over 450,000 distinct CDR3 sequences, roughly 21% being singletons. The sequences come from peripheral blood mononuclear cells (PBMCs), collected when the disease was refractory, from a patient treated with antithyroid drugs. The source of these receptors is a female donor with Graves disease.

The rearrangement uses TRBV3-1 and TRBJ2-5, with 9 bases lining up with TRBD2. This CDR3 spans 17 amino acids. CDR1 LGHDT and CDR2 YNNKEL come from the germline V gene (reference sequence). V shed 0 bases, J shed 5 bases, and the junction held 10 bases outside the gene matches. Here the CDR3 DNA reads TGTGCCAGCAGCCAAGAATCGGCTAGCGGGATTAAGGAGACCCAGTACTTC. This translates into CASSQESASGIKETQYF.

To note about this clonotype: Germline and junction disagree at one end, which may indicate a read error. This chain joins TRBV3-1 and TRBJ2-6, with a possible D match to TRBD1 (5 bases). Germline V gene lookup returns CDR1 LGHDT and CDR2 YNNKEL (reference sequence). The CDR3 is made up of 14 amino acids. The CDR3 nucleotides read TGTGCCAGCAGCCGAAACTCTGGGGCCGACGTCCTGACTTTC. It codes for CASSRNSGADVLTF. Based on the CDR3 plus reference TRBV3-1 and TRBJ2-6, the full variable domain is DTAVSQTPKYLVTQMGNDKSIKCEQNLGHDTMYWYKQDSKKFLKIMFSYNNKELIINETVPNRFSPKSPDKAHLNLHINSLELGDSAVYFCASSRNSGADVLTFGAGSRLTVL.

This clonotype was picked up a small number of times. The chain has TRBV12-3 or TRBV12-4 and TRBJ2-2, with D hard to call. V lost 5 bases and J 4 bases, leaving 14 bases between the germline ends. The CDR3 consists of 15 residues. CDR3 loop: CASSDIVSSTGELFF. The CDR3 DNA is TGTGCCAGCAGTGATATAGTCTCGAGCACCGGGGAGCTGTTTTTT.

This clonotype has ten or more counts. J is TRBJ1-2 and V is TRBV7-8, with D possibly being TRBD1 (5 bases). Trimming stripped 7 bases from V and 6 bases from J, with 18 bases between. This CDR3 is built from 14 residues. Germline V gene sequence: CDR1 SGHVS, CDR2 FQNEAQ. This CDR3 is CASTGGSSGNGYTF. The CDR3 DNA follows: TGTGCCAGCACCGGTGGGAGCTCAGGGAATGGCTACACCTTC.

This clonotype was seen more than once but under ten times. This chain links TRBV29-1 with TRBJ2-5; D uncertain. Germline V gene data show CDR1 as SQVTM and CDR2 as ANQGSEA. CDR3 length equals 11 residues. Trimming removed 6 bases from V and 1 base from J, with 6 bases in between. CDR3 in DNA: TGCAGCGTCCGACCCCAAGAGACCCAGTACTTC. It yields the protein CSVRPQETQYF.

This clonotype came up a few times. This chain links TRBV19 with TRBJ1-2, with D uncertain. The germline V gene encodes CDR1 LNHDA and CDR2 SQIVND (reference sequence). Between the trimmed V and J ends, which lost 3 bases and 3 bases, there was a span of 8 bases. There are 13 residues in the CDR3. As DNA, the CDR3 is TGTGCCAGTAGTATCCGACTTGACTATGGCTACACCTTC. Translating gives CASSIRLDYGYTF.

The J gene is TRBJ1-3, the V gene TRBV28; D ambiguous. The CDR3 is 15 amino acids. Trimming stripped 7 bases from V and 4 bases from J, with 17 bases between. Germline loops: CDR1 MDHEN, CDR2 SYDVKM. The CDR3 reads CASTLSSGSGNTIYF. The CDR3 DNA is TGTGCCAGCACACTCTCCTCGGGATCCGGAAACACCATATATTTT.

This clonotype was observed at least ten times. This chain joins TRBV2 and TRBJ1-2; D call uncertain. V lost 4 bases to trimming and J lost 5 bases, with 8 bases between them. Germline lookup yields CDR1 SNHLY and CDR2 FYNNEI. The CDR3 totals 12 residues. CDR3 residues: CASSVDRYGYTF. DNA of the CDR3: TGTGCCAGCAGTGTGGATCGATATGGCTACACCTTC. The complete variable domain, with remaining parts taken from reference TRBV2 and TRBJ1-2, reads EPEVTQTPSHQVTQMGQEVILRCVPISNHLYFYWYRQILGQKVEFLVSFYNNEISEKSEIFDDQFSVERPDGSNFTLKIRSTKLEDSAMYFCASSVDRYGYTFGSGTRLTVV.

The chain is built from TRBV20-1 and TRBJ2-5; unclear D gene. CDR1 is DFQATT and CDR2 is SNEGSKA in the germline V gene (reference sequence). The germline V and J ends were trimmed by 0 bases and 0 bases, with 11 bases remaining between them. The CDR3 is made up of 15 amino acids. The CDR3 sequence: CSARDLEWYQETQYF. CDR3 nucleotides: TGCAGTGCTAGAGATCTCGAATGGTACCAAGAGACCCAGTACTTC.

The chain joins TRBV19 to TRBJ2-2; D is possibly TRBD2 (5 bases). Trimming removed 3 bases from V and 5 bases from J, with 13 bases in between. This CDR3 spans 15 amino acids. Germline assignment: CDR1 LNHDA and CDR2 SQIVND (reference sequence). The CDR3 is CASSIADSYTGELFF. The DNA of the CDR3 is TGTGCCAGTAGTATTGCGGACTCGTATACCGGGGAGCTGTTTTTT.